This is a list of T cell receptor beta chains from one sample in a study of technical replicates of blood from four donors. Clones were sequenced by immunoSEQ multiplex PCR, and TCRdb holds only the in-frame ones, with some missing. The data hold 55,000 to 80,000 clones, with around 97% observed a single time. The sequenced sample was T cells isolated from PBMCs. The receptors were gathered from a human donor in good health. The CDR3 runs from the conserved cysteine through the conserved F or W. A D gene is named only where the DNA matches it firmly. Clone size is not always given. Where it is, it says once, few, many or a class for expanded clones.

cdr3_length	v_call	clone_size	d_call	j_call	cdr3_aa	cdr3_nt
13	TRBV27	NA	NA	TRBJ1-2	CASSFRGNYGYTF	TGTGCCAGCAGTTTTCGGGGAAACTATGGCTACACCTTC
17	TRBV4-1	NA	TRBD2	TRBJ2-1	CASSHGLAGVFYNEQFF	TGCGCCAGCAGCCACGGACTAGCGGGAGTGTTCTACAATGAGCAGTTCTTC
17	TRBV4-1	NA	NA	TRBJ2-7	CASSQDEVTGTSNEQYF	TGCGCCAGCAGCCAAGATGAAGTTACCGGGACATCGAACGAGCAGTACTTC
15	TRBV6-6	NA	TRBD2	TRBJ2-7	CASSYLGTSAYEQYF	TGTGCCAGCAGTTACTTGGGGACTAGCGCATACGAGCAGTACTTC
15	TRBV15	NA	TRBD1	TRBJ1-5	CATSRGQGSNQPQHF	TGTGCCACCAGCAGAGGACAGGGTAGCAATCAGCCCCAGCATTTT
15	TRBV4-1	NA	TRBD1	TRBJ1-1	CASSLTRTGGTEAFF	TGCGCCAGCAGCCTAACTAGGACAGGGGGCACTGAAGCTTTCTTT
13	TRBV11-2	NA	NA	TRBJ2-5	CASSTRERETQYF	TGTGCCAGCAGCACGCGGGAACGCGAGACCCAGTACTTC
11	TRBV6-6	NA	TRBD1	TRBJ2-5	CASSKGDRTYF	TGTGCCAGCAGTAAAGGGGACAGGACCTACTTC
14	TRBV19	NA	NA	TRBJ1-1	CASSIAEVGTEAFF	TGTGCCAGTAGTATAGCAGAGGTCGGCACTGAAGCTTTCTTT
12	TRBV2	NA	NA	TRBJ1-2	CASSTVSGGYTF	TGTGCCAGCAGTACGGTCTCGGGGGGCTACACCTTC
15	TRBV6-1	NA	NA	TRBJ2-5	CASSGGSSYQETQYF	TGTGCCAGCAGCGGGGGTTCGTCGTACCAAGAGACCCAGTACTTC
13	TRBV11-2	NA	NA	TRBJ2-5	CASSLRERETQYF	TGTGCCAGCAGCTTAAGGGAGCGTGAGACCCAGTACTTC
16	TRBV7-8	NA	NA	TRBJ2-6	CASSFTGKAGANVLTF	TGTGCCAGCAGCTTTACCGGGAAGGCTGGGGCCAACGTCCTGACTTTC
16	TRBV4-2	NA	TRBD1	TRBJ1-3	CASSLDREATGNTIYF	TGTGCCAGCAGCCTTGACAGGGAGGCAACTGGAAACACCATATATTTT
17	TRBV11-2	NA	TRBD2	TRBJ2-7	CASSQGTSGGRSYEQYF	TGTGCCAGCAGCCAGGGGACTAGCGGGGGCCGCTCCTACGAGCAGTACTTC
15	TRBV9	NA	NA	TRBJ2-3	CASSVEGASTDTQYF	TGTGCCAGCAGCGTAGAGGGAGCTAGCACAGATACGCAGTATTTT
15	TRBV7-7	NA	NA	TRBJ2-3	CASSRGLAGTDTQYF	TGTGCTAGCAGCCGTGGGCTAGCCGGCACAGATACGCAGTATTTT
13	TRBV2	NA	NA	TRBJ2-1	CASRREAYNEQFF	TGTGCCAGCAGAAGGGAGGCCTACAATGAGCAGTTCTTC
13	TRBV15	NA	TRBD1	TRBJ2-7	CATSRGDSYEQYF	TGTGCCACCAGCAGAGGGGACAGCTACGAGCAGTACTTC
11	TRBV29-1	NA	NA	TRBJ1-1	CSVGLGAEAFF	TGCAGCGTCGGCTTAGGGGCTGAAGCTTTCTTT
14	TRBV11-2	NA	NA	TRBJ2-7	CASSPAGLPYEQYF	TGTGCCAGCAGCCCGGCGGGACTTCCCTACGAGCAGTACTTC
13	TRBV5-6	NA	NA	TRBJ1-1	CASSLEQGEGAFF	TGTGCCAGCAGCTTAGAACAGGGAGAGGGAGCTTTCTTT
14	TRBV10-3	NA	NA	TRBJ1-1	CAISAAGPDTEAFF	TGTGCCATCAGTGCTGCAGGGCCGGACACTGAAGCTTTCTTT
18	TRBV12-2	NA	NA	TRBJ1-2	CASRYLPGTGVLVYGYTF	TGTGCAAGTCGCTACCTCCCCGGGACAGGGGTGCTCGTCTATGGCTACACCTTC
13	TRBV6-5	NA	NA	TRBJ2-1	CASSKTGPREQFF	TGTGCCAGCAGTAAAACAGGGCCTCGGGAGCAGTTCTTC
18	TRBV12-5	NA	TRBD2	TRBJ2-2	CASGLVASGRDDTGELFF	TGTGCTAGTGGTTTGGTGGCTAGCGGGAGGGATGACACCGGGGAGCTGTTTTTT
16	TRBV5-4	NA	NA	TRBJ2-1	CASRPRDGADYNEQFF	TGTGCCAGCAGGCCTCGCGATGGAGCGGACTACAATGAGCAGTTCTTC
17	TRBV18	once	TRBD1	TRBJ2-1	CASSPLAGQGGVNEQFF	TGTGCCAGCTCACCACTCGCCGGACAGGGGGGTGTTAATGAGCAGTTCTTC
13	TRBV7-3	NA	NA	TRBJ2-1	CASSSQGRDEQFF	TGTGCCAGCAGCTCACAGGGTCGGGATGAGCAGTTCTTC
17	TRBV4-2	NA	TRBD1	TRBJ1-2	CASSQDQQGATLYGYTF	TGTGCCAGCAGCCAAGACCAACAGGGGGCCACCCTCTATGGCTACACCTTC
13	TRBV10-3	few	NA	TRBJ2-5	CAISEEGGATQYF	TGTGCCATCAGTGAGGAGGGTGGAGCAACCCAGTACTTC
17	TRBV10-1	NA	NA	TRBJ2-2	CASSDAGLQSNTGELFF	TGCGCCAGCAGTGACGCAGGACTACAATCCAACACCGGGGAGCTGTTTTTT
14	TRBV6-6	NA	NA	TRBJ1-5	CASSYSQGNQPQHF	TGTGCCAGCAGTTACTCCCAGGGAAATCAGCCCCAGCATTTT
14	TRBV11-3	NA	NA	TRBJ2-7	CASSLSLGVHEQYF	TGTGCCAGCAGCTTAAGTCTCGGGGTTCACGAGCAGTACTTC
14	TRBV2	NA	TRBD2	TRBJ2-5	CASTTGLAKETQYF	TGTGCCAGCACCACGGGACTAGCTAAAGAGACCCAGTACTTC
16	TRBV4-1	NA	TRBD1	TRBJ2-7	CASSQGPGQISYEQYF	TGCGCCAGCAGCCAAGGACCGGGACAGATCTCCTACGAGCAGTACTTC
15	TRBV5-6	NA	NA	TRBJ1-6	CASSLSGDINSPLHF	TGTGCCAGCAGCTTAAGTGGGGACATTAATTCACCCCTCCACTTT
19	TRBV27	NA	NA	TRBJ2-2	CASSLRAPGKVQSAGELFF	TGTGCCAGCAGTCTCCGGGCCCCGGGAAAGGTACAATCCGCCGGGGAGCTGTTTTTT
14	TRBV11-2	NA	NA	TRBJ2-5	CASSTTGVQETQYF	TGTGCCAGCAGCACCACAGGTGTCCAAGAGACCCAGTACTTC
13	TRBV4-1	NA	TRBD1	TRBJ2-7	CASSGTGDYEQYF	TGCGCCAGCAGCGGGACAGGGGACTACGAGCAGTACTTC
15	TRBV7-7	NA	TRBD1	TRBJ2-2	CASSRGGSNTGELFF	TGTGCCAGCAGCAGAGGGGGCAGTAACACCGGGGAGCTGTTTTTT
15	TRBV5-4	NA	NA	TRBJ2-5	CASSFLSRVEETQYF	TGTGCCAGCAGCTTTCTATCGAGGGTGGAAGAGACCCAGTACTTC
14	TRBV10-1	once	NA	TRBJ2-7	CARPRLGGPYEQYF	TGCGCCAGGCCTAGACTAGGGGGCCCCTACGAGCAGTACTTC
17	TRBV4-1	NA	NA	TRBJ2-5	CASSQEIRASWRETQYF	TGCGCCAGCAGCCAAGAAATCCGGGCTAGCTGGAGAGAGACCCAGTACTTC
12	TRBV4-1	NA	NA	TRBJ1-1	CASSLFGIEAFF	TGCGCCAGCAGCCTCTTCGGGATTGAAGCTTTCTTT
12	TRBV7-9	NA	NA	TRBJ1-2	CASSRTAYGYTF	TGTGCCAGCAGCCGGACAGCCTATGGCTACACCTTC
15	TRBV7-8	NA	TRBD2	TRBJ2-1	CASSLAGGLPNEQFF	TGTGCCAGCAGCTTGGCGGGGGGGCTCCCAAATGAGCAGTTCTTC
14	TRBV5-4	NA	TRBD1	TRBJ2-7	CASSPGTGVGEQYF	TGTGCCAGCAGCCCCGGGACAGGGGTCGGGGAGCAGTACTTC
15	TRBV28	NA	TRBD1	TRBJ1-5	CASSLDRGLSQPQHF	TGTGCCAGCAGTTTGGACAGGGGGCTCAGTCAGCCCCAGCATTTT
15	TRBV6-6	NA	NA	TRBJ1-5	CASSTDSLGNQPQHF	TGTGCCAGCAGTACGGACAGCTTGGGCAATCAGCCCCAGCATTTT